A single sample gave rise to the 10 T cell receptor beta chains below, sequenced in a study of cytomegalovirus exposure and HLA in healthy donors. 60 Vbeta and 13 Jbeta primers were used in PCR. Generated by immunoSEQ multiplex PCR, the TCRdb table keeps only in-frame clones and is missing some. Of some 190,000 clones in the sample, about 83% were seen once. The specimen was PBMCs. All receptors come from a female donor in good health and CMV-seronegative.

This clone was seen once. V usage is TRBV7-6 and J usage is TRBJ2-1; 12 nucleotides agree with TRBD2. J was trimmed by 4 bases and V by 0 bases; bases with no gene match: 7. The CDR3 has 18 residues. Germline V gene sequence: CDR1 SGHVS, CDR2 FNYEAQ. CDR3 residues: CASSLAPGLAGIYNEQFF. In DNA form, the CDR3 reads TGTGCCAGCAGCTTAGCCCCGGGACTAGCGGGCATTTACAATGAGCAGTTCTTC.

This chain links TRBV6-1 with TRBJ1-4; TRBD1 aligns across 8 bases. Germline V CDR1 and CDR2: MNHNS, SASEGT. The CDR3 length is 14 residues. With V trimmed by 8 bases and J by 8 bases, 10 bases remained unmatched. Written as DNA, the CDR3 is TGTGCCAGCTTGGCAGGGGGCCGGGGAGAAAAACTGTTTTTT. Encoded protein: CASLAGGRGEKLFF.

The rearrangement uses TRBV6-5 and TRBJ2-2; 11 bases are a match to TRBD2. The CDR3 has 14 residues. Germline V CDR1 and CDR2: MNHEY, SVGAGI. J was trimmed by 6 bases and V by 8 bases; bases with no gene match: 5. The CDR3 nucleotides read TGTGCCAGCGCACTAGCGGGAGTATCCGGGGAGCTGTTTTTT. It codes for CASALAGVSGELFF.

V is TRBV27 and J is TRBJ1-6; D remains ambiguous. Germline assignment: CDR1 MNHEY and CDR2 SMNVEV (reference sequence). The V and J ends lost 5 bases and 4 bases respectively, with 12 bases between them. The CDR3 sequence is 15 residues long. The CDR3 sequence is CASSPSERYNSPLHF. The CDR3 nucleotides are TGTGCCAGCAGTCCCTCTGAGCGGTATAATTCACCCCTCCACTTT.

This clone was recorded once. The chain recombines TRBV28 with TRBJ1-5, with TRBD1 matching 9 bases. Germline CDR1 MDHEN, CDR2 SYDVKM. CDR3 length: 15 amino acids. V shed 3 bases and J 4 bases; nucleotides not matched to a gene: 4. CDR3 bases: TGTGCCAGCAGTTTGGGGGACAGGGATAATCAGCCCCAGCATTTT. It yields the protein CASSLGDRDNQPQHF.

This chain joins TRBV5-1 and TRBJ1-1, with 9 bases identical to TRBD1. The CDR3 contains 14 residues. The trim removed 4 bases at V and 11 bases at J, leaving 12 bases unmatched. CDR1 and CDR2 from the germline V gene are SGHRS and YFSETQ. The CDR3: CASSPPGQGGLAFF. CDR3 coding DNA: TGCGCCAGCAGCCCCCCGGGACAGGGCGGTTTGGCTTTCTTT.

The V call is TRBV7-8, the J call TRBJ1-2, with D possibly being TRBD1 (5 bases). From germline, CDR1 is SGHVS and CDR2 FQNEAQ. Trimming took 1 base from V and 3 from J, leaving 6 bases between them. The CDR3 is made up of 13 amino acids. The CDR3 loop is CASSLGRDYGYTF. The CDR3 DNA reads TGTGCCAGCAGCTTAGGCAGGGACTATGGCTACACCTTC.

The genes are TRBV29-1 and TRBJ2-7; D unclear. With 6 bases removed from V and 4 bases from J, the gap between germline ends came to 13 bases. Germline assignment: CDR1 SQVTM and CDR2 ANQGSEA. The CDR3 extends over 12 amino acids. CDR3 coding DNA: TGCAGCGTGTGTCAGACATCATACGAGCAGTACTTC. It is translated as CSVCQTSYEQYF.

CDR3 amino acids: CASSALPPYNEQFF. Here the CDR3 DNA reads TGTGCCAGCAGCGCCCTACCACCCTACAATGAGCAGTTCTTC. V is TRBV2 and J is TRBJ2-1, with D uncertain. CDR1 is SNHLY and CDR2 is FYNNEI in the germline V gene. V lost 6 bases, J lost 2 bases, and 11 bases lay in between. The length of the CDR3 is 14 residues.

The chain combines TRBV19 with TRBJ2-7; D is unresolved. The CDR3 is 14 residues long. Trimming pared 0 bases from V and 0 bases from J, leaving 6 bases between. Per germline, CDR1 LNHDA and CDR2 SQIVND (reference sequence). CDR3 sequence reads: CASSIEGSSYEQYF. CDR3 bases: TGTGCCAGTAGTATAGAGGGCAGCTCCTACGAGCAGTACTTC. Filled out from reference TRBV19 and TRBJ2-7, the complete variable domain reads DGGITQSPKYLFRKEGQNVTLSCEQNLNHDAMYWYRQDPGQGLRLIYYSQIVNDFQKGDIAEGYSVSREKKESFPLTVTSAQKNPTAFYLCASSIEGSSYEQYFGPGTRLTVT.